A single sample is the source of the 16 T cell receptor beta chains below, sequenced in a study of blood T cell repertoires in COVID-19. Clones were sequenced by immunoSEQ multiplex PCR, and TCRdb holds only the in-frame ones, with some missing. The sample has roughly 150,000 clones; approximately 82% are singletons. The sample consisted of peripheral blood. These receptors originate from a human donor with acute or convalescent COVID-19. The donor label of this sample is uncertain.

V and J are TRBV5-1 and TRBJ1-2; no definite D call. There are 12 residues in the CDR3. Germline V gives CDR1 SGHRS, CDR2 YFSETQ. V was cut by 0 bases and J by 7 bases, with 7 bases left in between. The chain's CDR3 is CASSLAPGGYTF. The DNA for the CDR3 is TGCGCCAGCAGCTTGGCCCCGGGTGGCTACACCTTC.

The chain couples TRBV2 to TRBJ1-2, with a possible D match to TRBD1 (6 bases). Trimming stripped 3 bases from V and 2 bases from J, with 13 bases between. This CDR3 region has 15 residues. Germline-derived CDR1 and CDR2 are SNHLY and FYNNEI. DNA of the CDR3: TGTGCCAGCAGTGATCAGGGGCCGGGAAACTATGGCTACACCTTC. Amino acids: CASSDQGPGNYGYTF.

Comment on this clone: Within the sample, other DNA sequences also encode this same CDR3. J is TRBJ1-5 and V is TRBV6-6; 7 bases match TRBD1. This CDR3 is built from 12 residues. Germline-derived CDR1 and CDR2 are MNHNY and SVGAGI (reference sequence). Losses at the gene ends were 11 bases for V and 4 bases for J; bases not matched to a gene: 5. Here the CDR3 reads CAAGTANQPQHF. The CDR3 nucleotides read TGTGCCGCAGGGACAGCGAATCAGCCCCAGCATTTT.

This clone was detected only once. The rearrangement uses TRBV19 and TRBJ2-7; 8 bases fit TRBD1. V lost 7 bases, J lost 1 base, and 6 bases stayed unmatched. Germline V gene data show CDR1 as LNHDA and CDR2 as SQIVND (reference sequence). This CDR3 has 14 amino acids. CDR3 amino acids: CASTDRAGSYEQYF. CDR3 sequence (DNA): TGTGCCAGTACGGACAGGGCAGGATCCTACGAGCAGTACTTC.

As DNA, the CDR3 is TGTGCCAGCAGTGACGGTGGCCGGAGATTTTATGGCTACACCTTC. Its translation: CASSDGGRRFYGYTF. The V and J genes are TRBV6-4 and TRBJ1-2; D unclear. Germline V gene data show CDR1 as MRHNA and CDR2 as SNTAGT. There are 15 residues in the CDR3. Deletions cut 2 bases from V and 5 bases from J, with 15 bases between.

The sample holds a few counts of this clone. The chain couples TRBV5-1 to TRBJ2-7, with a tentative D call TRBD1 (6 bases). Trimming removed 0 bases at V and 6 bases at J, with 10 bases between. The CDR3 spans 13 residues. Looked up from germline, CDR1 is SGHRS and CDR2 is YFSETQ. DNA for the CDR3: TGCGCCAGCAGCTTGGATACAGGGCTCGAGCAGTACTTC. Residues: CASSLDTGLEQYF.

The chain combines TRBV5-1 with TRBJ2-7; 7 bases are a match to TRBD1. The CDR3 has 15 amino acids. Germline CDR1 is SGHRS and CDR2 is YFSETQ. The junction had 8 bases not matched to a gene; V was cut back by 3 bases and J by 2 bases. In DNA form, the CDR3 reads TGCGCCAGCAGCTCGCGGACAGGTCTCGCCTACGAGCAGTACTTC. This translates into CASSSRTGLAYEQYF.

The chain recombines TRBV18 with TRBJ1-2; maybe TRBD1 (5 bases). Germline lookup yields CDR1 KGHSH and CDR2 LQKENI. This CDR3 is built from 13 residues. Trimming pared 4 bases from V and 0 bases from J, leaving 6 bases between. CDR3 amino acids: CASSLRANYGYTF. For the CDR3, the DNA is TGTGCCAGCTCACTCAGGGCTAACTATGGCTACACCTTC. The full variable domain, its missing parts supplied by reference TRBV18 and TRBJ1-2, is NAGVMQNPRHLVRRRGQEARLRCSPMKGHSHVYWYRQLPEEGLKFMVYLQKENIIDESGMPKERFSAEFPKEGPSILRIQQVVRGDSAAYFCASSLRANYGYTFGSGTRLTVV.

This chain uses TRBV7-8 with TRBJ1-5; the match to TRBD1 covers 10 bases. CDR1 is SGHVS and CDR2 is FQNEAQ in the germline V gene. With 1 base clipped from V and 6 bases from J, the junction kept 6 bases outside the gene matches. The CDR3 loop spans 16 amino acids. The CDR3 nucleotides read TGTGCCAGCAGCTTAGGTGACAGGGGGCTAGGTCAGCCCCAGCATTTT. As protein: CASSLGDRGLGQPQHF. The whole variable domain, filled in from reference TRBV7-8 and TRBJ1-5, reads GAGVSQSPRYKVAKRGQDVALRCDPISGHVSLFWYQQALGQGPEFLTYFQNEAQLDKSGLPSDRFFAERPEGSVSTLKIQRTQQEDSAVYLCASSLGDRGLGQPQHFGDGTRLSIL.

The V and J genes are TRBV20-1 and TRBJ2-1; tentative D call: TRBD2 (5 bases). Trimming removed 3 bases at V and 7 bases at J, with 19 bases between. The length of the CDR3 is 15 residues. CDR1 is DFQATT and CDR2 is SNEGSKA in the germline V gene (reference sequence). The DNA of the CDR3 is TGCAGTGCTAGTCGAGCGGTCTCCTACGTGAATGAGCAGTTCTTC. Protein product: CSASRAVSYVNEQFF.

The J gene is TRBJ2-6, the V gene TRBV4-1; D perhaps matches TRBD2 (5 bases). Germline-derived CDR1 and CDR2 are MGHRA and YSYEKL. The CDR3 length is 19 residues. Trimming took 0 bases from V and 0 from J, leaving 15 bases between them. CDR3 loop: CASSQDRGGRVSGANVLTF. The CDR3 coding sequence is TGCGCCAGCAGCCAAGATCGCGGCGGGCGCGTCTCTGGGGCCAACGTCCTGACTTTC.

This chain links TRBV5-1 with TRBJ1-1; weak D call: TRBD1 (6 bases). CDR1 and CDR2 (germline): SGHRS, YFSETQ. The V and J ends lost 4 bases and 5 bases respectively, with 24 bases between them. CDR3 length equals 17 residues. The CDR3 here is CASSPAEGQSFGTEAFF. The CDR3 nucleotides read TGCGCCAGCAGCCCGGCGGAAGGACAGTCCTTTGGGACTGAAGCTTTCTTT.

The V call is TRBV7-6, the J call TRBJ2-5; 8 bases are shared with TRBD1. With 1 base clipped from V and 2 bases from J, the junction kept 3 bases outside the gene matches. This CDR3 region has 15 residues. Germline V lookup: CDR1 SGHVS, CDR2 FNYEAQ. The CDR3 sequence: CASSLGGQGQETQYF. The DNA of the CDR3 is TGTGCCAGCAGCTTAGGCGGACAGGGACAAGAGACCCAGTACTTC.

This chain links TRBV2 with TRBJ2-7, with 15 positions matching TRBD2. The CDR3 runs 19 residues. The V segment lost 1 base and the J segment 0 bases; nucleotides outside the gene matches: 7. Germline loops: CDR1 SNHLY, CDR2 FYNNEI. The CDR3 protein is CASSEGLGTSGRSSYEQYF. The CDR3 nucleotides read TGTGCCAGCAGTGAAGGCCTCGGGACTAGCGGGAGGAGCTCCTACGAGCAGTACTTC.

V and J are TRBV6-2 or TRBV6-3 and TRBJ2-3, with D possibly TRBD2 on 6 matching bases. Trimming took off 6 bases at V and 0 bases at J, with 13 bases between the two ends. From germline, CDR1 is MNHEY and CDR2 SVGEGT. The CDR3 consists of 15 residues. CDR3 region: CASSQGRGSTDTQYF. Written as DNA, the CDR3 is TGTGCCAGCAGCCAAGGTCGGGGGAGCACAGATACGCAGTATTTT.

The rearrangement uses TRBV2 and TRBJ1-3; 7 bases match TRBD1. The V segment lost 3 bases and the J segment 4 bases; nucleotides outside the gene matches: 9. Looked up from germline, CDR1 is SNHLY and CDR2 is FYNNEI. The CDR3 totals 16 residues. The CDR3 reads CASSDSPSQGGNTIYF. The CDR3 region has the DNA TGTGCCAGCAGTGATTCCCCGTCACAGGGGGGAAACACCATATATTTT.